This T cell receptor (beta chain) was retrieved from a study of blood T cell repertoires in COVID-19. Some clones are missing from TCRdb's copy, which holds only in-frame ones; the method was immunoSEQ multiplex PCR. The sample holds under 40,000 clones, 90% seen once. The CDR3 has 15 residues. Germline CDR1 SGHVS, CDR2 FNYEAQ. Trimming removed 1 base at V and 3 bases at J, with 9 bases between. Sequenced material: peripheral blood. This receptor was identified in a man aged 55 to 70 with active or convalescent COVID-19. This sequence joins TRBV7-6 and TRBJ2-2, with D possibly being TRBD1 (6 bases). Written as DNA, the CDR3 is TGTGCCAGCAGCTTAGGCAGGGGAGACACCGGGGAGCTGTTTTTT. As protein: CASSLGRGDTGELFF.